Following are 32 T cell receptor beta chains from one sample sequenced in a study of OX40 agonist ivuxolimab in advanced cancers. Libraries were prepared by immunoSEQ multiplex PCR; TCRdb keeps only in-frame clonotypes and omits some of them. The sample shows some 70,000 clones, under 90% of them seen only once. The sample consisted of CD4+ or CD8+ T cells sorted from blood, taken in a trial of the OX40 agonist ivuxolimab. The receptors derive from an adult with an advanced solid tumor such as melanoma, head and neck, liver or kidney cancer.

In DNA, the CDR3 is TGTGCCAGCAGCCGACTAGCGGGAGAGGACGAGCAGTACTTC. Translated: CASSRLAGEDEQYF. The V call is TRBV2, the J call TRBJ2-7; 12 nucleotides agree with TRBD2. J was trimmed by 5 bases and V by 6 bases; bases with no gene match: 5. Germline assignment: CDR1 SNHLY and CDR2 FYNNEI. The CDR3 length is 14 residues. The complete variable domain, with remaining parts taken from reference TRBV2 and TRBJ2-7, reads EPEVTQTPSHQVTQMGQEVILRCVPISNHLYFYWYRQILGQKVEFLVSFYNNEISEKSEIFDDQFSVERPDGSNFTLKIRSTKLEDSAMYFCASSRLAGEDEQYFGPGTRLTVT.

The chain combines TRBV29-1 with TRBJ2-1; possibly TRBD1 or TRBD2 for D (5 bases each). This CDR3 has 14 residues. CDR1 is SQVTM, CDR2 ANQGSEA, per germline. Trimming cost V 1 base and J 9 bases, with 16 bases left between them. Here the CDR3 reads CSVEAGTRAGEQFF. The DNA for the CDR3 is TGCAGCGTTGAAGCTGGGACGCGAGCAGGTGAGCAGTTCTTC.

The chain recombines TRBV6-5 with TRBJ1-4, with a weak D call TRBD1 (5 bases). V shed 0 bases and J shed 3 bases, with 11 bases lying between them. CDR1 and CDR2 (germline): MNHEY, SVGAGI. The CDR3 is 16 amino acids. Written as DNA, the CDR3 is TGTGCCAGCAGTTACTCATGGGGAGGGGCTAATGAAAAACTGTTTTTT. Its translation: CASSYSWGGANEKLFF.

The chain uses TRBV27 and TRBJ1-1; D not certain. CDR1 MNHEY and CDR2 SMNVEV come from the germline V gene (reference sequence). The CDR3 is 15 amino acids. Trimming removed 6 bases at V and 3 bases at J, with 17 bases between. CDR3 protein: CASREPRTDYTEAFF. The CDR3 DNA reads TGTGCCAGCAGAGAACCCCGGACTGATTACACTGAAGCTTTCTTT.

V usage is TRBV7-2 and J usage is TRBJ2-7; no reliable D call. Trimming removed 3 bases from V and 4 bases from J, with 7 bases in between. The germline gives CDR1 SGHTA, CDR2 FQGNSA. The CDR3 consists of 12 residues. This chain's CDR3 is CASSLLRYEQYF. For the CDR3, the DNA is TGTGCCAGCAGCTTGCTACGGTACGAGCAGTACTTC.

CDR3 sequence (DNA): TGTGCCAGCAGCTTGTGGCAGGGTGTAGCTTACACAGATACGCAGTATTTT. This translates into CASSLWQGVAYTDTQYF. This chain connects TRBV7-2 to TRBJ2-3, with a weak D call TRBD1 (5 bases). The CDR3 runs to 17 residues. Germline V gene data show CDR1 as SGHTA and CDR2 as FQGNSA. V was shortened by 3 bases and J by 2 bases, with 18 bases between the two germline ends.

The chain carries TRBV19 and TRBJ2-2; 10 bases line up with TRBD2. This CDR3 comprises 15 residues. Germline V gene lookup returns CDR1 LNHDA and CDR2 SQIVND (reference sequence). The V and J ends lost 6 bases and 5 bases, in that order; junction bases with no gene match: 6. The DNA of the CDR3 is TGTGCCAGTAGACTTTCTAGCGGGAGAACCGGGGAGCTGTTTTTT. Translated, it gives CASRLSSGRTGELFF.

Regarding this clone: At one boundary the junction diverges from the germline segment, which might be a read error. The chain combines TRBV7-7 with TRBJ2-7, with 9 positions matching TRBD1. Germline values: CDR1 SSHAT, CDR2 FNYEAQ (reference sequence). CDR3 size: 13 residues. In DNA form, the CDR3 reads TGTGCTAGCAGCTTAAGTGGGACAGGGGAGCAGTACTTC. Encoded protein: CASSLSGTGEQYF.

The chain carries TRBV6-5 and TRBJ2-7; D is uncertain. Trimming took 6 bases from V and 4 from J, leaving 7 bases between them. This CDR3 is built from 11 residues. The germline V gene encodes CDR1 MNHEY and CDR2 SVGAGI. CDR3: CASRANYEQYF. CDR3 sequence (DNA): TGTGCCAGCAGGGCTAATTACGAGCAGTACTTC.

The chain employs TRBV5-1 and TRBJ1-5, with TRBD1 matching 7 bases. The germline V gene encodes CDR1 SGHRS and CDR2 YFSETQ. The V segment lost 3 bases and the J segment 7 bases; nucleotides outside the gene matches: 10. The CDR3 loop spans 15 amino acids. CDR3 sequence reads: CASSSEGGAGQPQHF. CDR3 bases: TGCGCCAGCAGCTCCGAAGGGGGCGCCGGGCAGCCCCAGCATTTT.

This clone has only one observation. The chain couples TRBV30 to TRBJ2-7; D is perhaps TRBD1 (6 bases). V lost 5 bases to trimming and J lost 5 bases, with 22 bases between them. Germline CDR1 and CDR2: GTSNPN and SVGIG (reference sequence). The CDR3 is 15 residues long. CDR3 loop: CAWGFLRGPPDEQYF. DNA of the CDR3: TGTGCCTGGGGTTTCCTCAGGGGTCCCCCGGACGAGCAGTACTTC.

The rearrangement joins TRBV7-2 to TRBJ1-3; tentatively, D is TRBD1 (6 bases). CDR3 length equals 16 residues. Germline CDR1 and CDR2: SGHTA and FQGNSA. The V and J ends lost 2 bases and 1 base respectively, with 12 bases between them. DNA of the CDR3: TGTGCCAGCAGCTTATGGGTGGGGGCTTCTGGAAACACCATATATTTT. This translates into CASSLWVGASGNTIYF. Supplemented by reference TRBV7-2 and TRBJ1-3, the full variable domain reads GAGVSQSPSNKVTEKGKDVELRCDPISGHTALYWYRQSLGQGLEFLIYFQGNSAPDKSGLPSDRFSAERTGGSVSTLTIQRTQQEDSAVYLCASSLWVGASGNTIYFGEGSWLTVV.

This clone was seen only a few times. V is TRBV12-5 and J is TRBJ2-5; D perhaps matches TRBD2 (5 bases). Looked up from germline, CDR1 is LGHNT and CDR2 is FRNRAP. The CDR3 is 12 amino acids. The V and J ends lost 6 bases and 5 bases respectively, with 10 bases between them. The CDR3 nucleotides are TGTGCTAGTGGGAGCGGTTGGGAGACCCAGTACTTC. Its protein is CASGSGWETQYF.

The chain couples TRBV5-1 to TRBJ1-5; 9 bases map to TRBD1. J gave up 10 bases and V 2 bases, and 10 bases lay outside the gene matches. CDR1 and CDR2 (germline): SGHRS, YFSETQ. The CDR3 totals 15 residues. The CDR3 reads CASSLNTGGAFPQHF. CDR3 coding DNA: TGCGCCAGCAGCTTAAACACAGGGGGCGCGTTTCCCCAGCATTTT. The variable domain in full, completed from reference TRBV5-1 and TRBJ1-5, reads KAGVTQTPRYLIKTRGQQVTLSCSPISGHRSVSWYQQTPGQGLQFLFEYFSETQRNKGNFPGRFSGRQFSNSRSEMNVSTLELGDSALYLCASSLNTGGAFPQHFGDGTRLSIL.

This clone was seen more than once but under ten times. This chain links TRBV10-1 with TRBJ1-1, with 9 bases aligning to TRBD1. Germline CDR1 reads WNHNN; CDR2 reads SYGVQD (reference sequence). Germline trimming cut 10 bases from V and 3 bases from J; bases unmatched to any gene: 3. This CDR3 spans 12 amino acids. CDR3 coding DNA: TGCGCCACCGGGACAGGGTACACTGAAGCTTTCTTT. This translates into CATGTGYTEAFF.

The CDR3 loop is CASSLVILSTDTQYF. Here the CDR3 DNA reads TGTGCCAGCAGCTTAGTGATCCTAAGCACAGATACGCAGTATTTT. The genes are TRBV7-2 and TRBJ2-3; no clear D gene. Trimming took off 1 base at V and 0 bases at J, with 8 bases between the two ends. Per germline, CDR1 SGHTA and CDR2 FQGNSA. The CDR3 covers 15 residues.

The chain couples TRBV19 to TRBJ1-6; possibly TRBD1 for D (6 bases). V lost 5 bases and J 7 bases, leaving 15 bases between the germline ends. CDR3 length equals 15 residues. Germline lookup yields CDR1 LNHDA and CDR2 SQIVND (reference sequence). CDR3 DNA sequence: TGTGCCAGTAGTCCCACAGGGTCTAGGAATTCACCCCTCCACTTT. Translating it yields CASSPTGSRNSPLHF.

The rearrangement uses TRBV4-1 and TRBJ1-2; 7 bases line up with TRBD1. This CDR3 region has 17 residues. The trim removed 0 bases at V and 0 bases at J, leaving 7 bases unmatched. Germline V gene lookup returns CDR1 MGHRA and CDR2 YSYEKL. CDR3 DNA: TGCGCCAGCAGCCAAGATCCTTCCAGGGGGTCTAACTATGGCTACACCTTC. It translates to CASSQDPSRGSNYGYTF.

Concerning this clone itself: The sample holds other DNA sequences that translate to the same CDR3. The chain recombines TRBV11-3 with TRBJ1-1; perhaps TRBD1 as D (6 bases). This CDR3 is 15 amino acids long. The V end lost 1 base, the J end lost 0 bases, and 9 bases lay between the germline ends. CDR1 and CDR2 from the germline V gene are SGHNT and YENEEA. The CDR3 region has the DNA TGTGCCAGCAGCTTAGGAGGGGACATGAACACTGAAGCTTTCTTT. This sequence encodes CASSLGGDMNTEAFF.

This clone was observed a few times. The gene calls are TRBV12-5 and TRBJ1-5; D not resolved. Trimming cost V 7 bases and J 7 bases, with 14 bases left between them. Per the germline V gene, CDR1 is LGHNT and CDR2 is FRNRAP. CDR3 length: 13 amino acids. Here the CDR3 reads CASALPPGQPQHF. For the CDR3, the DNA is TGTGCTAGTGCCTTACCCCCCGGGCAGCCCCAGCATTTT.

The chain has TRBV7-2 and TRBJ1-4, with D possibly TRBD1 on 5 matching bases. V shed 8 bases and J shed 8 bases, with 21 bases lying between them. The CDR3 runs 15 residues. Per the germline V gene, CDR1 is SGHTA and CDR2 is FQGNSA. This CDR3 reads CASSLAYGGAEKLFF. As DNA, the CDR3 is TGTGCCAGCTCCCTAGCTTACGGGGGTGCAGAAAAACTGTTTTTT. Supplemented by reference TRBV7-2 and TRBJ1-4, the full variable domain reads GAGVSQSPSNKVTEKGKDVELRCDPISGHTALYWYRQSLGQGLEFLIYFQGNSAPDKSGLPSDRFSAERTGGSVSTLTIQRTQQEDSAVYLCASSLAYGGAEKLFFGSGTQLSVL.

The chain couples TRBV6-6 to TRBJ2-1; D perhaps matches TRBD1 (6 bases). CDR1 is MNHNY and CDR2 is SVGAGI in the germline V gene (reference sequence). V lost 4 bases and J lost 9, with 16 bases in between. This CDR3 region has 14 residues. In DNA form, the CDR3 reads TGTGCCAGCAGTTTAACCGACTCGACAGGTGAGCAGTTCTTC. As protein: CASSLTDSTGEQFF.

The rearrangement joins TRBV28 to TRBJ2-5, with a tentative D call TRBD2 (5 bases). The last part of the DNA fits TRBJ2-7 better; the J call may be wrong. The CDR3 is 15 amino acids. The germline CDR1 and CDR2 sequences are MDHEN and SYDVKM. The CDR3 DNA follows: TGTGCCAGCAGTCCTAGGAGGATAGGAGCCTACGAGCAGTACTTC. It yields the protein CASSPRRIGAYEQYF.

This clone was counted between two and nine times. V usage is TRBV6-1 and J usage is TRBJ2-7; 10 bases map to TRBD1. V shed 7 bases and J 1 base; nucleotides not matched to a gene: 4. This CDR3 comprises 14 residues. The germline CDR1 and CDR2 sequences are MNHNS and SASEGT. This CDR3 reads CASKGQGRSYEQYF. The CDR3 DNA reads as TGTGCCAGCAAGGGACAGGGGAGGTCCTACGAGCAGTACTTC.

V and J are TRBV19 and TRBJ1-5; 8 bases line up with TRBD1. V lost 3 bases, J lost 3 bases, and 13 bases stayed unmatched. CDR1 and CDR2 from the germline V gene are LNHDA and SQIVND (reference sequence). This CDR3 is built from 18 residues. CDR3 region: CASSIPARGLVSNQPQHF. For the CDR3, the DNA is TGTGCCAGTAGTATCCCGGCCAGGGGGCTAGTCTCCAATCAGCCCCAGCATTTT.

This clone was counted once. This rearrangement joins TRBV4-2 to TRBJ2-7; D gene ambiguous. This CDR3 contains 15 residues. Germline V gene lookup returns CDR1 LGHNA and CDR2 YNFKEQ. Trimming stripped 0 bases from V and 5 bases from J, with 14 bases between. The CDR3 DNA reads as TGTGCCAGCAGCCAAGAGCCAGGCGTCCCCGACGAGCAGTACTTC. This codes for CASSQEPGVPDEQYF.

The CDR3 DNA reads as TGTGCCAGCTCACCGGCAGGGCGAACTGGAAACACCATATATTTT. This translates into CASSPAGRTGNTIYF. The gene calls are TRBV18 and TRBJ1-3; TRBD1 is a possible D gene (5 bases). CDR3 length: 15 amino acids. The germline V gene encodes CDR1 KGHSH and CDR2 LQKENI. V lost 3 bases and J 2 bases, leaving 11 bases between the germline ends.

The gene calls are TRBV19 and TRBJ2-7; 8 nucleotides line up with TRBD1. Germline loops: CDR1 LNHDA, CDR2 SQIVND (reference sequence). This CDR3 is 13 amino acids long. With V trimmed by 8 bases and J by 2 bases, 5 bases remained unmatched. CDR3 coding DNA: TGTGCCAGTTCGAGGACAGGGCCCTACGAGCAGTACTTC. Translation gives CASSRTGPYEQYF.

The chain links TRBV30 to TRBJ1-1; D gene ambiguous. The length of the CDR3 is 13 residues. With 4 bases removed from V and 11 bases from J, the gap between germline ends came to 20 bases. Germline CDR1 is GTSNPN and CDR2 is SVGIG (reference sequence). In DNA form, the CDR3 reads TGTGCCTGGACCCTACGGCGGGAGGGATGGGCTTTCTTT. Amino acid sequence: CAWTLRREGWAFF.

A word on this clone: The same CDR3 also results from other DNA sequences found in this sample. The chain recombines TRBV30 with TRBJ1-2, with 7 bases matching TRBD1. With 5 bases clipped from V and 8 bases from J, the junction kept 8 bases outside the gene matches. The CDR3 length is 12 residues. From germline, CDR1 is GTSNPN and CDR2 SVGIG (reference sequence). CDR3 residues: CAWREGAGGYTF. The CDR3 nucleotides are TGTGCCTGGCGGGAGGGGGCAGGGGGCTACACCTTC.

This clone was observed a handful of times. V and J are TRBV15 and TRBJ2-1; D may be TRBD1 (5 bases). The V end lost 4 bases, the J end lost 4 bases, and 14 bases lay between the germline ends. CDR3 length: 15 residues. CDR1 LNHNV and CDR2 YYDKDF come from the germline V gene (reference sequence). CDR3 DNA: TGTGCCACCAGCAACGGACAAGTAGATTACAATGAGCAGTTCTTC. Protein: CATSNGQVDYNEQFF.

This clone was recorded only once. The chain links TRBV27 to TRBJ1-2; a possible D gene is TRBD1 (5 bases). Trimming pared 6 bases from V and 6 bases from J, leaving 23 bases between. Germline V lookup: CDR1 MNHEY, CDR2 SMNVEV (reference sequence). The CDR3 has 16 amino acids. CDR3 region: CASSPPGGARRNGYTF. DNA for the CDR3: TGTGCCAGCAGCCCCCCTGGAGGGGCGCGGAGAAATGGCTACACCTTC.